The clone carrying this T cell receptor beta chain was recorded once. Its antigen remains unknown. Using immunoSEQ multiplex PCR, the repertoire was profiled, and TCRdb retains in-frame clones only, with some absent. There are about 680,000 clones in the sample; less than 80% occur only once, and around 2% lies in the top ten. The V gene lost 1 base and the J gene lost 0 bases, with 10 bases spanning the gap. Germline assignment: CDR1 SNHLY and CDR2 FYNNEI. This CDR3 region has 17 residues. This sample stems from a study of shared clonotypes between healthy human individuals. The study, taken as a whole, reports: Generation of non-shared clonotypes was less probable than generation of clonotypes shared by all four donors.

This receptor was taken from a woman in her 30s in good health. This chain uses TRBV2 with TRBJ2-6; possible D gene TRBD2, 5 bases. The sample comprised memory CD4+ T cells sorted from blood. Subset described: CD45RA-negative fraction. In DNA, the CDR3 is TGTGCCAGCAGTGAAGGTAGCGCCTACTCTGGGGCCAACGTCCTGACTTTC. Translating gives CASSEGSAYSGANVLTF.